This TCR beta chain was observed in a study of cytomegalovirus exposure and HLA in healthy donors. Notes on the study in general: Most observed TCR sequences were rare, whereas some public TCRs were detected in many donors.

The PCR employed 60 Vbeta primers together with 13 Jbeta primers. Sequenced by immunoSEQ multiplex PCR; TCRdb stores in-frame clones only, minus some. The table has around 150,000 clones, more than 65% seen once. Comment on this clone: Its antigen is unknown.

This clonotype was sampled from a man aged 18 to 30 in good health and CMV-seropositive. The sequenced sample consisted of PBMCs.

The CDR3 sequence is CASSLSGQRSGNTIYF. DNA of the CDR3: TGCGCCAGCAGCCTTTCGGGACAGCGCTCTGGAAACACCATATATTTT. This chain connects TRBV4-1 to TRBJ1-3, with 7 positions matching TRBD1. With V trimmed by 4 bases and J by 0 bases, 6 bases remained unmatched. This CDR3 is built from 16 residues. Germline-derived CDR1 and CDR2 are MGHRA and YSYEKL.